The present T cell receptor (beta chain) was sequenced within a study of blood T cell repertoires in COVID-19. The overall study: The study drew acute and convalescent COVID-19 samples from the United States, Italy and Spain. From T cells, B-cell-depleted T cells, or PBMCs came the material, which was cDNA or gDNA.

The germline V gene encodes CDR1 SGHRS and CDR2 YFSETQ. The CDR3 covers 14 residues. Germline trimming cut 2 bases from V and 6 bases from J; bases unmatched to any gene: 2. In the source study's methods: Reference gene primer amplification in the assay estimated nucleated cell counts. Assay: immunoSEQ multiplex PCR; the TCRdb copy retains only in-frame clones and omits some. That table supplies the V and J calls and clone size; D and trimming were determined from the DNA. Among about 73,000 clones listed, 82% were seen once. Sample: peripheral blood. This TCR was recovered from an older woman with acute or convalescent COVID-19. V usage is TRBV5-1 and J usage is TRBJ2-3; 11 nucleotides line up with TRBD2. The CDR3 sequence is CASSFSSGGDTQYF. CDR3 DNA: TGCGCCAGCAGCTTTTCTAGCGGGGGGGATACGCAGTATTTT. Full variable domain (outside the CDR3, taken from reference TRBV5-1 and TRBJ2-3): KAGVTQTPRYLIKTRGQQVTLSCSPISGHRSVSWYQQTPGQGLQFLFEYFSETQRNKGNFPGRFSGRQFSNSRSEMNVSTLELGDSALYLCASSFSSGGDTQYFGPGTRLTVL.